The 13 T cell receptor beta chains reported below all come from one sample, sequenced in a study of T-cell memory formation after mild COVID-19. TCRdb re-analysed the 5' RACE reads in MiXCR, keeping a single row per CDR3 protein. The sample has hundreds of thousands of distinct CDR3 sequences; 18% are singletons. Sequenced input: PBMCs or a T cell subset sorted from them (not recorded which). The receptors come from an adult woman who had mild COVID-19 (a few samples of this study predate the infection). Cell type and time point are not known.

This clonotype was seen more than once but under ten times. One end of the junction does not line up with germline, which may come from a read error. This sequence joins TRBV7-7 and TRBJ2-2; 13 bases align to TRBD2. This CDR3 spans 17 amino acids. The germline V gene has CDR1 SSHAT and CDR2 FNYEAQ (reference sequence). The DNA for the CDR3 is TGTGCTAGCAGCTCCGGACTAGCGGGAGCGGCGGCCGGGGAGCTGTTTTTT. Protein sequence: CASSSGLAGAAAGELFF.

The chain couples TRBV5-5 to TRBJ1-1; D ambiguous. The germline V and J ends were trimmed by 0 bases and 0 bases, with 9 bases remaining between them. Germline-derived CDR1 and CDR2 are SGHKS and YYEKEE (reference sequence). This CDR3 region has 15 residues. CDR3 DNA: TGTGCCAGCAGCTTGGGGCCAGGCTTGAACACTGAAGCTTTCTTT. This translates into CASSLGPGLNTEAFF.

This clonotype was seen repeatedly, ten times or more. The rearrangement links TRBV12-3 or TRBV12-4 to TRBJ2-3, with TRBD2 matching 11 bases. The CDR3 length is 15 residues. The junction had 1 base not matched to a gene; V was cut back by 5 bases and J by 0 bases. The CDR3 reads CASSTSGSSTDTQYF. The CDR3 DNA follows: TGTGCCAGCAGTACTAGCGGGAGCAGCACAGATACGCAGTATTTT.

This clonotype was observed many times. This chain connects TRBV5-5 to TRBJ1-5, with D unclear. V lost 0 bases, J lost 1 base, and 8 bases lay in between. There are 15 residues in the CDR3. Germline V gives CDR1 SGHKS, CDR2 YYEKEE (reference sequence). The CDR3 sequence: CASSLVSDSNQPQHF. The DNA for the CDR3 is TGTGCCAGCAGCTTGGTTTCGGACAGCAATCAGCCCCAGCATTTT.

This clonotype was found a few times. The CDR3 here is CASSPGNKNTEAFF. CDR3 bases: TGTGCCAGCAGTCCGGGCAACAAGAACACTGAAGCTTTCTTT. V and J are TRBV6-2 or TRBV6-3 and TRBJ1-1; D is unresolved. The CDR3 contains 14 residues. V was cut by 5 bases and J by 1 base, with 11 bases left in between. CDR1 MNHEY and CDR2 SVGEGT come from the germline V gene.

This clonotype was seen only once. V usage is TRBV2 and J usage is TRBJ2-3; 8 bases align to TRBD1. The germline gives CDR1 SNHLY, CDR2 FYNNEI. V shed 6 bases, J shed 4 bases, and the junction held 9 bases outside the gene matches. The CDR3 consists of 15 residues. CDR3 DNA sequence: TGTGCCAGCAGGGGGACAGGAAGTAGAGCAGATACGCAGTATTTT. The encoded protein is CASRGTGSRADTQYF.

The chain employs TRBV19 and TRBJ2-7; 13 nucleotides match TRBD2. The germline V gene encodes CDR1 LNHDA and CDR2 SQIVND (reference sequence). The CDR3 extends over 15 amino acids. J lost 2 bases, V lost 6 bases, and 4 bases had no gene match. CDR3 DNA: TGTGCCAGTAGAAAACTAGCGGGGGGGCCCTACGAGCAGTACTTC. Its translation is CASRKLAGGPYEQYF.

Many counts were recorded for this clonotype. The chain combines TRBV2 with TRBJ2-1, with D perhaps TRBD1 or TRBD2 (5 bases each). The CDR3 consists of 12 residues. Trimming stripped 6 bases from V and 14 bases from J, with 17 bases between. Looked up from germline, CDR1 is SNHLY and CDR2 is FYNNEI. CDR3 in DNA: TGTGCCAGCAGATTCCAGGGTTCGAGGGAGTTCTTC. Amino acids: CASRFQGSREFF. The complete variable domain, with remaining parts taken from reference TRBV2 and TRBJ2-1, reads EPEVTQTPSHQVTQMGQEVILRCVPISNHLYFYWYRQILGQKVEFLVSFYNNEISEKSEIFDDQFSVERPDGSNFTLKIRSTKLEDSAMYFCASRFQGSREFFGPGTRLTVL.

The chain uses TRBV5-5 and TRBJ2-3; maybe TRBD2 (6 bases). The V gene's germline CDR1 is SGHKS and CDR2 YYEKEE (reference sequence). CDR3 length: 16 residues. Trimming took 4 bases from V and 6 from J, leaving 21 bases between them. In DNA, the CDR3 is TGTGCCAGCAGCACACGTCCGCCGGGAGAGCGCGATACGCAGTATTTT. This codes for CASSTRPPGERDTQYF.

The rearrangement uses TRBV5-1 and TRBJ2-5; D is possibly TRBD2 (5 bases). The CDR3 spans 13 residues. Deletions cut 1 base from V and 2 bases from J, with 6 bases between. Germline-derived CDR1 and CDR2 are SGHRS and YFSETQ. The CDR3 DNA sequence: TGCGCCAGCAGCTTGCGGAGGCAAGAGACCCAGTACTTC. It yields the protein CASSLRRQETQYF.

The V and J genes are TRBV6-5 and TRBJ2-5, with 9 bases lining up with TRBD2. This CDR3 is built from 16 residues. Germline values: CDR1 MNHEY, CDR2 SVGAGI. Trimming removed 0 bases from V and 5 bases from J; junction bases left unmatched: 7. Written as DNA, the CDR3 is TGTGCCAGCAGTTACTCCTTAGCGGGAGTACAGGAGACCCAGTACTTC. Its protein product is CASSYSLAGVQETQYF.

This clonotype occurred a few times. V gene TRBV7-6 combines with J gene TRBJ2-1, with 9 bases fitting TRBD2. This CDR3 is 18 amino acids long. Germline CDR1 SGHVS, CDR2 FNYEAQ. V was clipped by 0 bases and J by 2 bases; unmatched bases: 8. CDR3 in DNA: TGTGCCAGCAGCTTAGCCTTTAGCGGGGGCCCTACCTACAATGAGCAGTTCTTC. Its protein product is CASSLAFSGGPTYNEQFF. The complete variable domain, with remaining parts taken from reference TRBV7-6 and TRBJ2-1, reads GAGVSQSPRYKVTKRGQDVALRCDPISGHVSLYWYRQALGQGPEFLTYFNYEAQQDKSGLPNDRFSAERPEGSISTLTIQRTEQRDSAMYRCASSLAFSGGPTYNEQFFGPGTRLTVL.

This chain joins TRBV20-1 and TRBJ1-6; 7 bases line up with TRBD1. Looked up from germline, CDR1 is DFQATT and CDR2 is SNEGSKA (reference sequence). The CDR3 is made up of 14 amino acids. The J segment lost 5 bases and the V segment lost 1 base, leaving 2 bases of the junction unmatched. CDR3 nucleotides: TGCAGTGCTAGAGGGGACAGAGATAATTCACCCCTCCACTTT. Its translation is CSARGDRDNSPLHF.